The table lists the clone carrying this TCR beta chain with many counts. TCR beta VDJ and CDR3 profiling used genomic DNA as template. TCRdb re-called the reads through MiXCR, storing one row per CDR3 protein. Among under 75,000 distinct CDR3 sequences listed, around half were seen once. This record belongs to a study of CD8+CD57+ T cells in acquired aplastic anemia. Study in general: Average DNA yield from sorted CD4+ and CD8+ cells was approximately 3.2 ug. Read counts for CD4+ cells (from healthy donors) averaged about 10 million.

This CDR3 has 11 amino acids. V was pared by 3 bases and J by 14 bases, with 11 bases between. V gene TRBV12-3 or TRBV12-4 combines with J gene TRBJ2-4, with D maybe TRBD1 (5 bases). The receptor's source is a human donor in good health, serving as a control. Sequencing input: sorted CD4+, CD8+, or CD8+CD57+ T cells (not recorded which) from PBMCs. The chain's CDR3 is CASSFGREKYF. The CDR3 nucleotides read TGTGCCAGCAGTTTTGGCAGGGAAAAGTACTTC.